The sequence of this T cell receptor beta chain was determined in a study of response to subunit inactivated influenza vaccine. MiXCR was run by TCRdb on the RT-PCR reads, yielding one entry per CDR3 protein. The sample includes hundreds of thousands of distinct CDR3 sequences, around 16% of them seen just once. Regarding the study as a whole: Authors proposed each seasonal influenza vaccination draws in few new T cells.

This clonotype was found many times. The antigen is unknown. This clonotype originated in a middle-aged man who received an inactivated influenza vaccine. The sequenced sample was PBMCs from blood, obtained 12 days after vaccination.

CDR3 DNA sequence: TGTGCCAGCAGGGGGGGACTGGCCTACGAGCAGTACTTC. Translation gives CASRGGLAYEQYF. The chain couples TRBV6-1 to TRBJ2-7, with D perhaps matching TRBD2 (6 bases). In germline, CDR1 is MNHNS, CDR2 SASEGT. With 6 bases removed from V and 2 bases from J, the gap between germline ends came to 11 bases. CDR3 length: 13 residues.